The next 8 T cell receptor beta chains were all read from a single sample in a study of regulatory T cells in long-lasting Graves disease. Time point defined: persistent/refractory GD, antithyroid drugs over 5 years with positive TRAb. RNA extracted from PBMCs served as the sequencing template. Arm-PCR of CDR3 regions and iRepertoire HTBI primers were the basis on which TCR beta libraries were built. TCRdb analysed the multiplex PCR reads with MiXCR anew, one entry per CDR3 protein. This sample has approximately 470,000 distinct CDR3 sequences, with less than 25% found just once. Sample: peripheral blood mononuclear cells (PBMCs), taken when the disease was refractory, from a patient treated with antithyroid drugs. Source of these receptors: a female donor with Graves disease.

The chain combines TRBV6-1 with TRBJ2-5; D is unclear. Trimming stripped 7 bases from V and 5 bases from J, with 14 bases between. Looked up from germline, CDR1 is MNHNS and CDR2 is SASEGT. The CDR3 is 13 amino acids. In DNA, the CDR3 is TGTGCCAGCACCCCGATCCGTACGGAGACCCAGTACTTC. Translated: CASTPIRTETQYF.

This chain joins TRBV5-1 and TRBJ1-1, with TRBD1 matching over 8 bases. Germline V gene data show CDR1 as SGHRS and CDR2 as YFSETQ. Trimming cost V 1 base and J 2 bases; bases outside gene matches: 4. The CDR3 sequence is 15 residues long. This CDR3 reads CASSLYRGTNTEAFF. CDR3 nucleotides: TGCGCCAGCAGCTTGTACAGGGGGACAAACACTGAAGCTTTCTTT.

The chain employs TRBV7-8 and TRBJ2-4; possible D gene TRBD2, 5 bases. The CDR3 is 16 residues long. Trimming left V 4 bases short and J 6 bases short, with 19 bases between. Germline CDR1 SGHVS, CDR2 FQNEAQ. Here the CDR3 reads CASSSPQTRMGNIQYF. The CDR3 nucleotides are TGTGCCAGCAGCTCGCCCCAAACTAGGATGGGAAACATTCAGTACTTC.

This clonotype was counted at least ten times. The V gene is TRBV27, the J gene TRBJ1-1, with 7 bases aligning to TRBD1. The trim removed 7 bases at V and 2 bases at J, leaving 10 bases unmatched. In germline, CDR1 is MNHEY, CDR2 SMNVEV (reference sequence). This CDR3 is built from 15 residues. For the CDR3, the DNA is TGTGCCAGCAAGGACGACAGGGCACTAAACACTGAAGCTTTCTTT. As protein: CASKDDRALNTEAFF.

This clonotype was observed many times. This chain joins TRBV12-3 or TRBV12-4 and TRBJ1-3, with 8 bases lining up with TRBD1. The CDR3 runs 15 residues. The ends lost 8 bases at V and 4 bases at J; junction bases unmatched: 10. The CDR3 coding sequence is TGTGCCAGCCCCTCGGCAGGGGGCTCGGGAAACACCATATATTTT. Translated: CASPSAGGSGNTIYF.

With regard to this clonotype: A single base separates this from a much larger clone, so it may be a read error. This chain connects TRBV20-1 to TRBJ1-2, with D perhaps matching TRBD1 (6 bases). V was cut by 5 bases and J by 6 bases, with 13 bases left in between. The germline V gene encodes CDR1 DFQATT and CDR2 SNEGSKA (reference sequence). The CDR3 extends over 12 amino acids. In DNA, the CDR3 is TGCAGTGCTCGAGGGGGGGGGGATGGCTACACCTTC. It is translated as CSARGGGDGYTF.

This sequence joins TRBV9 and TRBJ2-6; D remains unclear. The ends were cut back, 0 bases at V and 0 bases at J, with 10 bases in the middle. The CDR3 has 17 residues. Germline V gene data show CDR1 as SGDLS and CDR2 as YYNGEE. DNA for the CDR3: TGTGCCAGCAGCGTAGGCGGTCCGAGCTCTGGGGCCAACGTCCTGACTTTC. It encodes CASSVGGPSSGANVLTF.

V gene TRBV12-3 or TRBV12-4 combines with J gene TRBJ2-7; TRBD1 matches 9 bases. The CDR3 totals 15 residues. The J segment lost 7 bases and the V segment lost 4 bases, leaving 11 bases of the junction unmatched. The CDR3 loop is CASSSLQGAPDEQYF. CDR3 DNA: TGTGCCAGCAGTTCACTACAGGGGGCGCCGGATGAGCAGTACTTC.